This passage covers 7 T cell receptor beta chains from one sample sequenced in a study of T cells in Graves' hyperthyroidism and ophthalmopathy. Amplification targeted TCR beta CDR3 regions from RNA transcripts. RT-PCR in the first round (using the HTBI primer set) targeted the TCR CDR3. One entry per CDR3 protein results from TCRdb running MiXCR on the multiplex PCR reads. The sample lists about 480,000 distinct CDR3 sequences, approximately 23% seen once, with around 54% in the top ten. The sequencing input was blood. The receptors were sampled from a woman in her 70s with Graves' ophthalmopathy.

This chain joins TRBV2 and TRBJ1-2, with D perhaps matching TRBD1 (6 bases). This CDR3 contains 13 residues. The germline CDR1 and CDR2 sequences are SNHLY and FYNNEI. V was clipped by 5 bases and J by 8 bases, with 15 bases between them. CDR3 amino acids: CASSFTGSEGYTF. DNA of the CDR3: TGTGCCAGCAGTTTTACAGGGTCGGAAGGCTACACCTTC. The full variable domain, completed using reference TRBV2 and TRBJ1-2, is EPEVTQTPSHQVTQMGQEVILRCVPISNHLYFYWYRQILGQKVEFLVSFYNNEISEKSEIFDDQFSVERPDGSNFTLKIRSTKLEDSAMYFCASSFTGSEGYTFGSGTRLTVV.

The chain joins TRBV30 to TRBJ2-3; D may correspond to TRBD1 or TRBD2 (6 bases each). This CDR3 is built from 12 residues. Germline V gene sequence: CDR1 GTSNPN, CDR2 SVGIG (reference sequence). Deletions cut 1 base from V and 12 bases from J, with 14 bases between. In nucleotides, the CDR3 is TGTGCCTGGAGTGCTAGGGGGGACAAACAGTATTTT. Its protein is CAWSARGDKQYF.

This clonotype occurred a few times. The rearrangement uses TRBV2 and TRBJ2-3; 8 nucleotides match TRBD2. The junction had 2 bases not matched to a gene; V was cut back by 7 bases and J by 2 bases. This CDR3 is built from 13 residues. Germline loops: CDR1 SNHLY, CDR2 FYNNEI. CDR3 DNA sequence: TGTGCCAGCACGGGAGGGCTCACAGATACGCAGTATTTT. This translates into CASTGGLTDTQYF.

This rearrangement joins TRBV12-3 or TRBV12-4 to TRBJ1-3; TRBD1 matches 7 bases. J gave up 6 bases and V 4 bases, and 9 bases lay outside the gene matches. This CDR3 region has 15 residues. In nucleotides, the CDR3 is TGTGCCAGCAGTTCCCTCAGGGGGGGTTTAAACACCATATATTTT. The encoded protein is CASSSLRGGLNTIYF.

CDR3 in DNA: TGTGCCAGCACCAACCCTCGACCGGGACGGACGACCTACGAGCAGTACTTC. Amino acids: CASTNPRPGRTTYEQYF. This sequence joins TRBV6-1 and TRBJ2-7; the D gene could be TRBD1 or TRBD2 (5 bases each). CDR1 and CDR2 (germline): MNHNS, SASEGT. This CDR3 contains 17 residues. V lost 7 bases to trimming and J lost 2 bases, with 24 bases between them.

This clonotype showed up many times. The V and J genes are TRBV2 and TRBJ2-1, with D perhaps being TRBD1 or TRBD2 (5 bases each). The V end was cut by 7 bases, the J end by 12 bases, with 19 bases between. The CDR3 has 13 amino acids. Germline V lookup: CDR1 SNHLY, CDR2 FYNNEI. CDR3 sequence: CASIRDLATGQFF. The CDR3 DNA follows: TGTGCCAGCATTAGGGACCTGGCTACTGGGCAGTTCTTC.

The chain uses TRBV6-1 and TRBJ1-1; D remains ambiguous. The germline CDR1 and CDR2 sequences are MNHNS and SASEGT. The CDR3 totals 14 residues. V was clipped by 4 bases and J by 4 bases, with 13 bases between them. CDR3 in DNA: TGTGCCAGCAGTGTTAAGGGAGGTGGCACTGAAGCTTTCTTT. This sequence encodes CASSVKGGGTEAFF.